Sequencing of this T cell receptor (beta chain) was carried out in a study of technical replicates of blood from a few donors (dated by TCRdb to 2016 to 2017). The library was generated by the immunoSEQ multiplex PCR assay. The immuneACCESS repertoire file appears here via TCRdb, limited to in-frame rearrangements. These files lack a portion of the clones; in checked studies, under half of the deficit traces to unresolved V genes, and the cause of the others is not known. The sample table contains under 95,000 clones; only one count was recorded for 85% to 95% of them. The ten largest make up approximately 0.25% of the sample. About this clone: The clone's antigen remains unknown. Base qualities are not recorded, but no much larger clone differs from it by a single base.

The junction carries 16 bases between V and J, which are trimmed by 6 bases and 7 bases respectively. Measured from the cysteine to the phenylalanine, the CDR3 is 13 residues long. The retained sequence is limited to the CDR3, 39 bases, with the frame set at the first base. Reading the germline V gene gives CDR1 MDHEN and CDR2 SYDVKM. The sample taken for sequencing was T cells isolated from PBMCs. The receptor was derived from a human donor in good health. The rearrangement combines TRBV28 with TRBJ2-7; TRBD2 is a possible D gene, resting on 6 matching bases. The CDR3 in this case is CASSQRLEREQYF. The DNA sequence reads TGTGCCAGCAGCCAGAGACTAGAACGGGAGCAGTACTTC.